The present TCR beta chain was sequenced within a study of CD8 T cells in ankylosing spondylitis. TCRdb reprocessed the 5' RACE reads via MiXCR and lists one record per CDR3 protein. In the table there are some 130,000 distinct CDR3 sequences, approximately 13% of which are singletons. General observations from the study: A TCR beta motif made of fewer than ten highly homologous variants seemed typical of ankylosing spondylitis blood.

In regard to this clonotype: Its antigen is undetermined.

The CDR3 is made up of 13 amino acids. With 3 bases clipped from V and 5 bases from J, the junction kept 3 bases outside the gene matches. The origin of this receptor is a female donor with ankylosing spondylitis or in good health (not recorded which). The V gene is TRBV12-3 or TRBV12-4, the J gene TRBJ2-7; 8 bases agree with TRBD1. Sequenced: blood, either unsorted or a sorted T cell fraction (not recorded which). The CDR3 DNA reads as TGTGCCAGCAGTTTGGGACAGGAGGACGAGCAGTACTTC. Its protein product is CASSLGQEDEQYF.